This TCR beta chain was captured by sequencing in a study of early T cells in non-severe SARS-CoV-2 infection. Trimming pared 7 bases from V and 0 bases from J, leaving 7 bases between. The CDR3 consists of 13 residues. TCRdb recomputed calls from the 5' RACE reads with MiXCR, one row per CDR3 protein. The table has more than 25,000 distinct CDR3 sequences, over 4.5% seen once. This clonotype was recorded many times. This TCR derives from an adult who was a healthcare worker with PCR-confirmed SARS-CoV-2 infection or an uninfected control (not recorded which). The sequences come from whole blood, collected at baseline. The chain is built from TRBV12-3 or TRBV12-4 and TRBJ2-4; D is ambiguous. The DNA for the CDR3 is TGTGCCAGCACCCTTGAAGCCAAAAACATTCAGTACTTC. It yields the protein CASTLEAKNIQYF.